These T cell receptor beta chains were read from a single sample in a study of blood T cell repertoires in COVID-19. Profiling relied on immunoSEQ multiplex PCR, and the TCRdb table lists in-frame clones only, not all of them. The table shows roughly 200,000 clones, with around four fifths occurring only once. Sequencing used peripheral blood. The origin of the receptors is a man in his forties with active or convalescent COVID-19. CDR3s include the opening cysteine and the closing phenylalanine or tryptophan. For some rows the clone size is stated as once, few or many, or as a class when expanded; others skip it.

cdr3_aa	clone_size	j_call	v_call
CASSLLRDTQNYGYTF	NA	TRBJ1-2	TRBV28
CASSPHRDNEQFF	NA	TRBJ2-1	TRBV18
CASSLGQGWRGYTF	NA	TRBJ1-2	TRBV13
CAGRTGTNTGELFF	NA	TRBJ2-2	TRBV19
CASSRETGLLAEAFF	NA	TRBJ1-1	TRBV18
CASSPLQAGSGNTIYF	few	TRBJ1-3	TRBV18
CASSQESQPPHF	NA	TRBJ1-5	TRBV4-1
CASSLAGGGSVGEQYF	NA	TRBJ2-7	TRBV7-6
CAWSVRGTEAFF	NA	TRBJ1-1	TRBV30
CASSSTDMIDTQYF	NA	TRBJ2-3	TRBV5-1
CAWSRDRPYGYTF	NA	TRBJ1-2	TRBV30
CASSLLSGGSPLHF	NA	TRBJ1-6	TRBV11-3
CASSAGQGESPLHF	NA	TRBJ1-6	TRBV9
CASSAETGDGYTF	once	TRBJ1-2	TRBV2
CASSGNRDGNTIYF	NA	TRBJ1-3	TRBV2
CASRSPRYQETQYF	NA	TRBJ2-5	TRBV6-6
CATRTTITTYEQYF	NA	TRBJ2-7	TRBV5-1
CASSPPGQGLTGYTF	once	TRBJ1-2	TRBV18
CASSQEGQILGQPQHF	NA	TRBJ1-5	TRBV4-1
CASSPRLAGGVNEQFF	few	TRBJ2-1	TRBV11-3
CASSNLRQGIETQYF	NA	TRBJ2-5	TRBV11-2
CAIETPPYEQYF	NA	TRBJ2-7	TRBV6-5
CASNREPSKKLFF	few	TRBJ1-4	TRBV19
CASSEDRGRTYEQYF	NA	TRBJ2-7	TRBV5-4
CASSLGQGALSPLHF	NA	TRBJ1-6	TRBV7-2
CASSQDMGLAGIEQYF	NA	TRBJ2-7	TRBV4-1
CAISRTGNGYTF	NA	TRBJ1-2	TRBV10-3
CAIGPGVGEGQPQHF	few	TRBJ1-5	TRBV10-3
CASSQNLDRERGYTF	NA	TRBJ1-2	TRBV4-1
CASSPDWATYEQYF	NA	TRBJ2-7	TRBV5-1
CASRGGAAVAWGYTF	NA	TRBJ1-2	TRBV19
CASSQRGGYSPLHF	NA	TRBJ1-6	TRBV4-1
CASSPPIGQGEETQYF	NA	TRBJ2-5	TRBV18
CASSEAWNTEAFF	NA	TRBJ1-1	TRBV6-1
CASSIRGGRESGELFF	NA	TRBJ2-2	TRBV19
CASSQDGGTGWGEKLFF	NA	TRBJ1-4	TRBV3-1/TRBV3-2
CASSSLAGDYNEQFF	NA	TRBJ2-1	TRBV5-4
CASSIDSTGTEVAFF	few	TRBJ1-1	TRBV19
CATSEPSGGLTDTQYF	NA	TRBJ2-3	TRBV24-1
CASSRTSGSGYEQYF	NA	TRBJ2-7	TRBV4-1
CASGLAEVGELFF	NA	TRBJ2-2	TRBV7-9
CAWSGGLRTNIQYF	NA	TRBJ2-4	TRBV30
CATSDLIEETNNQPQHF	NA	TRBJ1-5	TRBV24-1
CASSPEGANYNSPLHF	NA	TRBJ1-6	TRBV19
CASSNPIIPGVRGNFPNSPLHF	NA	TRBJ1-6	TRBV7-4
CASSIRGSLSEQYF	NA	TRBJ2-7	TRBV19
CASSDLTPGGHSPLHF	NA	TRBJ1-6	TRBV6-1
CASSSQGVNQPQHF	NA	TRBJ1-5	TRBV19